Below, 11 T cell receptor beta chains from the same sample are listed, as sequenced in a study of blood T cells in healthy people across ages. Alongside a J-beta primer mix, a sample-barcoded 5' primer served in a second PCR lasting about 7 to 11 cycles. TCRdb re-called the 5' RACE reads with MiXCR, one entry per CDR3 protein. The data show about 800,000 distinct CDR3 sequences, 25% seen once. These records were also assigned to another study, of T cells of mothers and their children.

The sample taken for sequencing was blood. These receptors all stem from a boy between 5 and 17 years old in good health.

The J gene is TRBJ1-2, the V gene TRBV4-2, with D possibly being TRBD1 (6 bases). Trimming cost V 4 bases and J 6 bases, with 12 bases left between them. The CDR3 length is 13 residues. Looked up from germline, CDR1 is LGHNA and CDR2 is YNFKEQ. The CDR3 region has the DNA TGTGCCAGCAGCCGGATAACAGGGAATGGCTACACCTTC. Its protein is CASSRITGNGYTF.

This chain connects TRBV28 to TRBJ2-7, with 8 bases identical to TRBD1. With 6 bases clipped from V and 5 bases from J, the junction kept 12 bases outside the gene matches. Germline CDR1 MDHEN, CDR2 SYDVKM. CDR3 length equals 15 residues. The CDR3 DNA is TGTGCCAGCAGCCCAGGGGGCAGGGTGGGACACGAGCAGTACTTC. Translating gives CASSPGGRVGHEQYF.

The chain is built from TRBV5-1 and TRBJ1-4, with a weak D call TRBD1 (6 bases). Germline V gives CDR1 SGHRS, CDR2 YFSETQ. The CDR3 spans 15 residues. V dropped 4 bases and J dropped 3 bases, with 13 bases sitting between them. The CDR3 loop reads CASSDPRGSNEKLFF. The CDR3 DNA sequence: TGCGCCAGCAGCGACCCCAGGGGTTCTAATGAAAAACTGTTTTTT.

The J gene is TRBJ2-2, the V gene TRBV4-1; 13 bases match TRBD2. J was trimmed by 5 bases and V by 2 bases; bases with no gene match: 5. This CDR3 comprises 17 residues. CDR1 MGHRA and CDR2 YSYEKL come from the germline V gene. The DNA for the CDR3 is TGCGCCAGCAGCCAAAGACTAGCGGGAGGTGGGACCGGGGAGCTGTTTTTT. Translated, it gives CASSQRLAGGGTGELFF.

This clonotype was observed a handful of times. CDR3 residues: CASSYLAGMNTEAFF. The CDR3 region has the DNA TGTGCCAGCAGTTACCTTGCAGGCATGAACACTGAAGCTTTCTTT. The chain links TRBV6-6 to TRBJ1-1; no firm D call. Trimming pared 2 bases from V and 0 bases from J, leaving 10 bases between. This CDR3 region has 15 residues. CDR1 MNHNY and CDR2 SVGAGI come from the germline V gene (reference sequence).

The J gene is TRBJ1-3, the V gene TRBV11-2; D is uncertain. This CDR3 spans 15 amino acids. Between the trimmed V and J ends, which lost 0 bases and 0 bases, there was a span of 6 bases. Germline values: CDR1 SGHAT, CDR2 FQNNGV. CDR3 loop: CASSLEGFSGNTIYF. CDR3 coding DNA: TGTGCCAGCAGCTTAGAGGGGTTCTCTGGAAACACCATATATTTT. The full variable domain, completed using reference TRBV11-2 and TRBJ1-3, is EAGVAQSPRYKIIEKRQSVAFWCNPISGHATLYWYQQILGQGPKLLIQFQNNGVVDDSQLPKDRFSAERLKGVDSTLKIQPAKLEDSAVYLCASSLEGFSGNTIYFGEGSWLTVV.

The J gene is TRBJ2-4, the V gene TRBV3-1; D is unresolved. With 1 base removed from V and 4 bases from J, the gap between germline ends came to 14 bases. Germline CDR1 and CDR2: LGHDT and YNNKEL (reference sequence). The CDR3 loop spans 16 amino acids. The CDR3 region has the DNA TGTGCCAGCAGCCAAGCGATGGGCGTGGGAAAAAACATTCAGTACTTC. This gives the protein CASSQAMGVGKNIQYF.

The sample holds a few counts of this clonotype. The chain joins TRBV11-2 to TRBJ2-2; D gene unclear. The CDR3 is 15 residues long. V gave up 1 base and J gave up 6 bases, with 12 bases separating them. Germline V gene sequence: CDR1 SGHAT, CDR2 FQNNGV. The CDR3 sequence: CASSLAQSWAGELFF. CDR3 DNA sequence: TGTGCCAGCAGCTTAGCTCAAAGTTGGGCCGGGGAGCTGTTTTTT.

V gene TRBV5-1 combines with J gene TRBJ1-1; D is undetermined. The CDR3 has 14 amino acids. Germline V CDR1 and CDR2: SGHRS, YFSETQ. V lost 2 bases and J 4 bases, leaving 12 bases between the germline ends. In nucleotides, the CDR3 is TGCGCCAGCAGCTTCGAGAAAGCGAGCACTGAAGCTTTCTTT. It codes for CASSFEKASTEAFF.

This clonotype was counted a few times. This chain connects TRBV7-6 to TRBJ2-7, with TRBD1 matching 8 bases. This CDR3 contains 13 residues. Germline assignment: CDR1 SGHVS and CDR2 FNYEAQ. V was pared by 5 bases and J by 4 bases, with 4 bases of the junction left unmatched. The CDR3 protein is CASSTYRGYEQYF. The CDR3 DNA reads as TGTGCCAGCAGCACCTACAGGGGGTACGAGCAGTACTTC. The variable domain in full, with the rest retrieved from reference TRBV7-6 and TRBJ2-7, is GAGVSQSPRYKVTKRGQDVALRCDPISGHVSLYWYRQALGQGPEFLTYFNYEAQQDKSGLPNDRFSAERPEGSISTLTIQRTEQRDSAMYRCASSTYRGYEQYFGPGTRLTVT.

This clonotype was found a few times. The chain joins TRBV20-1 to TRBJ1-2, with 7 positions matching TRBD1. CDR3 size: 13 residues. Germline values: CDR1 DFQATT, CDR2 SNEGSKA (reference sequence). J gave up 11 bases and V 0 bases, and 9 bases lay outside the gene matches. CDR3 bases: TGCAGTGCTAGAGATCGGGTCAGGGGGAGATACACCTTC. It is translated as CSARDRVRGRYTF.